The 21 T cell receptor beta chains below come from one sample, sequenced in a study of blood T cell repertoires in COVID-19. The method was immunoSEQ multiplex PCR; TCRdb's version includes in-frame clones alone and lacks a portion of them. The top ten clones hold around 8% of a sample with 110,000 or so clones, over 65% of them seen once. What was sequenced was peripheral blood. Receptors were obtained from a middle-aged woman with acute or convalescent COVID-19.

CDR3 residues: CASSFGQGEQYF. Written as DNA, the CDR3 is TGTGCCAGCAGCTTCGGACAAGGCGAGCAGTACTTC. This chain uses TRBV11-3 with TRBJ2-7, with D perhaps matching TRBD1 (5 bases). Germline V gene data show CDR1 as SGHNT and CDR2 as YENEEA. V lost 3 bases and J 6 bases, leaving 9 bases between the germline ends. CDR3 size: 12 residues.

The V and J genes are TRBV6-1 and TRBJ1-5, with D possibly TRBD1 on 6 matching bases. The V gene lost 2 bases and the J gene lost 4 bases, with 12 bases spanning the gap. This CDR3 is built from 15 residues. The germline V gene encodes CDR1 MNHNS and CDR2 SASEGT. The CDR3 here is CASSEYQGPNQPQHF. CDR3 DNA sequence: TGTGCCAGCAGTGAATATCAGGGGCCAAATCAGCCCCAGCATTTT.

V usage is TRBV7-9 and J usage is TRBJ2-3; 8 bases are shared with TRBD1. Germline V gives CDR1 SEHNR, CDR2 FQNEAQ (reference sequence). The CDR3 is 15 amino acids. V dropped 5 bases and J dropped 1; count of bases not matched to a gene: 5. CDR3 in DNA: TGTGCCAGCAGCCCGGACAGGGTGGGCACAGATACGCAGTATTTT. Amino acids: CASSPDRVGTDTQYF.

The rearrangement links TRBV30 to TRBJ1-2, with TRBD1 as a possible D gene (6 bases). The CDR3 totals 12 residues. Germline loops: CDR1 GTSNPN, CDR2 SVGIG (reference sequence). V was cut by 6 bases and J by 9 bases, with 17 bases left in between. This CDR3 reads CACEGGQRSYTF. CDR3 nucleotide sequence: TGTGCCTGCGAGGGGGGGCAGCGGAGCTACACCTTC.

This chain joins TRBV7-2 and TRBJ2-5, with D maybe TRBD2 (6 bases). CDR3 size: 15 residues. CDR1 is SGHTA, CDR2 FQGNSA, per germline. V shed 4 bases and J shed 5 bases, with 17 bases lying between them. CDR3 loop: CASSSQLAGEETQYF. In DNA form, the CDR3 reads TGTGCCAGCAGCTCCCAACTAGCCGGGGAGGAGACCCAGTACTTC.

This chain connects TRBV13 to TRBJ2-3, with D possibly matching TRBD2 (7 bases). The V gene lost 2 bases and the J gene lost 4 bases, with 13 bases spanning the gap. The CDR3 extends over 15 amino acids. Germline V gives CDR1 PRHDT, CDR2 FYEKMQ (reference sequence). CDR3 nucleotide sequence: TGTGCCAGCAGCTTATTTGGGGGGGCCGCAGATACGCAGTATTTT. As protein: CASSLFGGAADTQYF.

The rearrangement uses TRBV27 and TRBJ1-5; no clear D. V was pared by 5 bases and J by 5 bases, with 19 bases between. The CDR3 has 16 residues. Germline V gene data show CDR1 as MNHEY and CDR2 as SMNVEV (reference sequence). This CDR3 reads CASSLAGPPLDQPQHF. DNA for the CDR3: TGTGCCAGCAGTCTCGCCGGGCCACCACTAGATCAGCCCCAGCATTTT.

Only a few counts were recorded for this clone. J is TRBJ2-7 and V is TRBV5-6; TRBD1 agrees at 8 bases. There are 14 residues in the CDR3. Germline CDR1 SGHDT, CDR2 YYEEEE. J gave up 4 bases and V 4 bases, and 7 bases lay outside the gene matches. CDR3 bases: TGTGCCAGCAGCCCGGGGACAGGTCTGTACGAGCAGTACTTC. Amino acid sequence: CASSPGTGLYEQYF.

V is TRBV27 and J is TRBJ1-4; no reliable D call. V was pared by 5 bases and J by 5 bases, with 27 bases between. CDR3 length: 19 amino acids. Germline loops: CDR1 MNHEY, CDR2 SMNVEV (reference sequence). The CDR3: CASSTSWAHWVLTNEKLFF. Written as DNA, the CDR3 is TGTGCCAGCAGTACTTCTTGGGCCCACTGGGTCTTGACCAATGAAAAACTGTTTTTT.

In regard to this clone: Other DNA variants within this sample encode the same CDR3. V and J are TRBV30 and TRBJ1-1; D unclear. V was pared by 2 bases and J by 0 bases, with 7 bases between. This CDR3 region has 13 residues. Germline V gene sequence: CDR1 GTSNPN, CDR2 SVGIG (reference sequence). CDR3: CAWSRQVNTEAFF. CDR3 coding DNA: TGTGCCTGGAGTAGGCAGGTGAACACTGAAGCTTTCTTT.

V usage is TRBV5-1 and J usage is TRBJ1-2, with TRBD1 matching 7 bases. The ends lost 4 bases at V and 4 bases at J; junction bases unmatched: 13. Germline CDR1 reads SGHRS; CDR2 reads YFSETQ. The CDR3 spans 16 residues. Written as DNA, the CDR3 is TGCGCCAGCAGCGCGATAGGACAGGCTACCGCCTATGGCTACACCTTC. It translates to CASSAIGQATAYGYTF.

The chain uses TRBV27 and TRBJ1-5; D is unclear. The V gene lost 3 bases and the J gene lost 5 bases, with 8 bases spanning the gap. The CDR3 length is 13 residues. The germline CDR1 and CDR2 sequences are MNHEY and SMNVEV (reference sequence). The CDR3, as DNA: TGTGCCAGCAGTTTTCAACAAGATCAGCCCCAGCATTTT. As protein: CASSFQQDQPQHF.

A remark on this clone: At one end the junction does not follow the germline gene, possibly because of a read error. The genes are TRBV18 and TRBJ1-2; TRBD1 matches at 7 bases. There are 14 residues in the CDR3. Germline V gives CDR1 KGHSH, CDR2 LQKENI. The CDR3 DNA reads TGTGCCAGCTCCCCACAGGGGACTCACTATGGCTACACCTTC. This sequence encodes CASSPQGTHYGYTF.

This chain joins TRBV3-1 (or the pseudogene TRBV3-2) and TRBJ2-3; D might be TRBD2 (5 bases). Germline V gives CDR1 LGHDT, CDR2 YNNKEL (reference sequence). This CDR3 has 15 residues. V gave up 6 bases and J gave up 3 bases, with 16 bases separating them. In DNA form, the CDR3 reads TGTGCCAGCAGTCCCCGGGGTAGAAGGACAGATACGCAGTATTTT. Translation gives CASSPRGRRTDTQYF.

The sample holds a few counts of this clone. The chain uses TRBV5-6 and TRBJ2-2; no firm D call. Germline loops: CDR1 SGHDT, CDR2 YYEEEE. V was cut by 2 bases and J by 4 bases, with 9 bases left in between. The CDR3 length is 14 residues. The CDR3 is CASSFGSGTGELFF. Written as DNA, the CDR3 is TGTGCCAGCAGCTTTGGGTCGGGCACCGGGGAGCTGTTTTTT.

This clone appeared a few times. The chain employs TRBV7-8 and TRBJ1-5, with D maybe TRBD1 (6 bases). The germline CDR1 and CDR2 sequences are SGHVS and FQNEAQ. V was trimmed by 2 bases and J by 6 bases, leaving 17 bases between them. This CDR3 spans 16 amino acids. This CDR3 reads CASSLQGNSRGQPQHF. The CDR3 nucleotides read TGTGCCAGCAGCTTACAGGGGAATAGCAGGGGTCAGCCCCAGCATTTT.

The gene calls are TRBV27 and TRBJ2-7; 8 positions agree with TRBD2. The CDR3 consists of 17 residues. The V and J ends lost 2 bases and 4 bases, in that order; junction bases with no gene match: 13. The germline V gene has CDR1 MNHEY and CDR2 SMNVEV (reference sequence). The CDR3 region is CASSLAPSAGGYYEQYF. CDR3 in DNA: TGTGCCAGCAGTTTAGCTCCTTCCGCGGGGGGTTATTACGAGCAGTACTTC.

This chain connects TRBV10-2 to TRBJ2-7; D may be TRBD2 (5 bases). Germline CDR1 and CDR2: WSHSY and SAAADI. V was pared by 6 bases and J by 7 bases, with 13 bases between. This CDR3 contains 12 residues. The CDR3 here is CASRGYTGEQYF. CDR3 in DNA: TGCGCCAGCAGGGGATACACGGGGGAGCAGTACTTC.

The chain joins TRBV28 to TRBJ1-2; D not certain. The V gene lost 2 bases and the J gene lost 7 bases, with 17 bases spanning the gap. The CDR3 has 15 amino acids. CDR1 MDHEN and CDR2 SYDVKM come from the germline V gene. CDR3 residues: CASSLPGGQLGGYTF. For the CDR3, the DNA is TGTGCCAGCAGTTTACCCGGCGGTCAACTGGGTGGCTACACCTTC.

The chain links TRBV11-2 to TRBJ2-5; possibly TRBD1 for D (6 bases). CDR3 length: 17 residues. Germline V gene data show CDR1 as SGHAT and CDR2 as FQNNGV. V shed 1 base and J shed 10 bases, with 25 bases lying between them. CDR3: CASSLGVIGGGPFGQYF. The DNA for the CDR3 is TGTGCCAGCAGCTTAGGGGTAATAGGGGGTGGCCCTTTCGGCCAGTACTTC.

The chain recombines TRBV5-1 with TRBJ1-4, with TRBD1 identical over 7 bases. CDR1 and CDR2 from the germline V gene are SGHRS and YFSETQ. The CDR3 extends over 14 amino acids. V lost 2 bases, J lost 5 bases, and 3 bases stayed unmatched. The CDR3 DNA reads as TGCGCCAGCAGCTTCCTGACAGGGAATGAAAAACTGTTTTTT. It yields the protein CASSFLTGNEKLFF.